Following are 7 T cell receptor beta chains from one sample sequenced in a study of cytomegalovirus exposure and HLA in healthy donors. A multiplex PCR was run with 60 Vbeta primers and 13 Jbeta primers. Profiled with immunoSEQ multiplex PCR; TCRdb holds only in-frame clones, not every one. The sample includes about 300,000 clones, around 86% of them seen just once. Material for sequencing was PBMCs. The receptor set was obtained from a man aged 40-49 years in good health and CMV-seropositive.

The chain uses TRBV7-9 and TRBJ2-1; 9 nucleotides match TRBD2. After removal of 3 bases from V and 7 bases from J, the junction contained 10 bases not matched to a gene. The CDR3 is 16 amino acids. CDR1 SEHNR and CDR2 FQNEAQ come from the germline V gene (reference sequence). The DNA for the CDR3 is TGTGCCAGCAGCTTGGCCCTAGCGGGGCCCAGGAATGAGCAGTTCTTC. Residues: CASSLALAGPRNEQFF.

The V gene is TRBV5-4, the J gene TRBJ1-1; perhaps TRBD1 as D (6 bases). CDR1 and CDR2 (germline): SGHNT, YYREEE (reference sequence). This CDR3 spans 18 amino acids. Trimming removed 5 bases at V and 4 bases at J, with 27 bases between. The CDR3, as DNA: TGTGCCAGCAGGTTCCTACAGGGTACCGGGGAATGGGGCACTGAAGCTTTCTTT. It specifies CASRFLQGTGEWGTEAFF.

The DNA of the CDR3 is TGTGCCAGCAGCGTAGGTAGGGGGCGCGAGCAGTACTTC. Protein: CASSVGRGREQYF. V usage is TRBV9 and J usage is TRBJ2-7, with 7 positions matching TRBD1. This CDR3 has 13 residues. Germline V gene data show CDR1 as SGDLS and CDR2 as YYNGEE. V lost 0 bases and J lost 6; bases outside the gene matches: 3. Using reference TRBV9 and TRBJ2-7 for the parts outside the CDR3, the full variable domain is DSGVTQTPKHLITATGQRVTLRCSPRSGDLSVYWYQQSLDQGLQFLIQYYNGEERAKGNILERFSAQQFPDLHSELNLSSLELGDSALYFCASSVGRGREQYFGPGTRLTVT.

The chain employs TRBV10-3 and TRBJ2-5, with a possible D match to TRBD1 (6 bases). The end of the DNA fits TRBJ2-7 better, so the J call may be wrong. The germline V gene encodes CDR1 ENHRY and CDR2 SYGVKD. The CDR3 has 15 residues. The CDR3 reads CAISEPSRDIYEQYF. Here the CDR3 DNA reads TGTGCCATCAGTGAGCCAAGCCGGGACATCTACGAGCAGTACTTC.

The chain combines TRBV27 with TRBJ1-2, with unresolved D. CDR1 is MNHEY and CDR2 is SMNVEV in the germline V gene (reference sequence). This CDR3 region has 15 residues. The germline V and J ends were trimmed by 6 bases and 8 bases, with 22 bases remaining between them. The DNA of the CDR3 is TGTGCCAGCAGCTCCCACCGGACCACCCCGGGGGGCTACACCTTC. It specifies CASSSHRTTPGGYTF.

The chain carries TRBV5-5 and TRBJ1-5; no firm D call. This CDR3 has 13 amino acids. The germline V gene has CDR1 SGHKS and CDR2 YYEKEE (reference sequence). V lost 0 bases, J lost 4 bases, and 5 bases lay in between. CDR3 sequence reads: CASSLEQNQPQHF. The CDR3, as DNA: TGTGCCAGCAGCTTGGAACAGAATCAGCCCCAGCATTTT.

This sequence joins TRBV27 and TRBJ1-1, with a possible D match to TRBD1 (6 bases). Germline V gene sequence: CDR1 MNHEY, CDR2 SMNVEV (reference sequence). The CDR3 extends over 14 amino acids. V lost 6 bases to trimming and J lost 11 bases, with 22 bases between them. The CDR3 DNA reads TGTGCCAGCAGCCATGGGGGCGAGTACGAAGGGGCTTTCTTT. Translation: CASSHGGEYEGAFF.